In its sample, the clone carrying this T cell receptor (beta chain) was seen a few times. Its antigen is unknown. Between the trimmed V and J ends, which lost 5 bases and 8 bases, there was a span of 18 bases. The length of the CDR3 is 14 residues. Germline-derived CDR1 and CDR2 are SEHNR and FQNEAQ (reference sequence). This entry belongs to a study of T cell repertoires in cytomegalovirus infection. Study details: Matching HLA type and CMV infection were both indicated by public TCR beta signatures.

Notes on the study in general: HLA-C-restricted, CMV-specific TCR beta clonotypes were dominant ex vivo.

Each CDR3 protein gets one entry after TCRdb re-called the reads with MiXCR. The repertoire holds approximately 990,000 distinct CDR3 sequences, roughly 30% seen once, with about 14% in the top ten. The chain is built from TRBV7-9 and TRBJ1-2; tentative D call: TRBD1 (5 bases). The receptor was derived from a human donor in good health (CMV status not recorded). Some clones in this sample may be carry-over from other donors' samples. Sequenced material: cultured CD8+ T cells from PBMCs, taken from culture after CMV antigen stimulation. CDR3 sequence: CASSPVAGGGGYTF. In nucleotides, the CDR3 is TGTGCCAGCAGCCCAGTAGCAGGCGGGGGAGGCTACACCTTC.